These T cell receptor beta chains were read from a single sample in a study of blood T cell repertoires in COVID-19. Measured with immunoSEQ multiplex PCR; TCRdb has only the in-frame clones, and not every one. The repertoire holds roughly 240,000 clones, with around nine tenths as singletons. Specimen: peripheral blood. These receptors were collected from a woman aged 60 to 75 who had recovered from COVID-19. CDR3s include the opening cysteine and the closing phenylalanine or tryptophan. D genes are given only for firm matches. Size is stated for part of the rows, as once, few or many counts, or as a class when the clone is expanded.

V	D	length	J	size	CDR3	DNA
TRBV9	TRBD2	15	TRBJ2-1	NA	CASSPRLAAYNEQFF	TGTGCCAGCAGCCCCAGACTAGCGGCCTACAATGAGCAGTTCTTC
TRBV27	NA	12	TRBJ2-7	NA	CASVDSFYEQYF	TGTGCCAGCGTGGACTCTTTCTACGAGCAGTACTTC
TRBV27	TRBD2	15	TRBJ2-7	NA	CASSSLAGGPYEQYF	TGTGCCAGCAGTTCCCTAGCGGGGGGACCCTACGAGCAGTACTTC
TRBV6-5	NA	15	TRBJ2-7	NA	CASSYSGLGQYEQYF	TGTGCCAGCAGTTACTCCGGACTAGGACAGTACGAGCAGTACTTC
TRBV12-3/TRBV12-4	NA	12	TRBJ2-5	NA	CASSLTGGTQYF	TGTGCCAGCAGTTTGACTGGCGGGACCCAGTACTTC
TRBV3-1/TRBV3-2	NA	12	TRBJ2-7	NA	CASSQDRDEQYF	TGTGCCAGCAGCCAAGATCGGGACGAGCAGTACTTC
TRBV7-9	TRBD1	13	TRBJ1-2	NA	CASSPEDRAGYTF	TGTGCCAGCAGCCCCGAGGACAGGGCGGGCTACACCTTC
TRBV7-2	TRBD1	15	TRBJ2-3	NA	CASSSGLPGGDTQYF	TGTGCCAGCAGCTCCGGACTCCCAGGGGGAGATACGCAGTATTTT
TRBV19	NA	14	TRBJ2-2	NA	CASSIYVYTGELFF	TGTGCCAGTAGTATCTACGTTTACACCGGGGAGCTGTTTTTT
TRBV7-8	NA	12	TRBJ1-4	NA	CASTLSGGQLFF	TGTGCCAGCACCCTATCCGGGGGGCAACTGTTTTTT
TRBV27	NA	13	TRBJ2-7	NA	CASSFRGNYEQYF	TGTGCCAGCAGTTTCCGAGGGAATTACGAGCAGTACTTC
TRBV7-9	TRBD2	13	TRBJ2-5	NA	CARSSGDQETQYF	TGTGCCCGGTCCAGCGGGGACCAAGAGACCCAGTACTTC
TRBV4-1	TRBD2	18	TRBJ2-1	few	CASSPGLAGGPSYNEQFF	TGCGCCAGCAGCCCAGGACTAGCGGGGGGACCCTCCTACAATGAGCAGTTCTTC
TRBV20-1	TRBD1	11	TRBJ2-6	NA	CSARDRNVLTF	TGCAGTGCCAGGGACAGAAACGTCCTGACTTTC
TRBV4-1	NA	14	TRBJ2-7	NA	CASSQTAQGNEQYF	TGCGCCAGCAGCCAAACGGCCCAGGGGAACGAGCAGTACTTC
TRBV10-3	TRBD1	16	TRBJ2-2	NA	CAISDPGTGGAGELFF	TGTGCCATCAGTGACCCTGGGACAGGGGGTGCCGGGGAGCTGTTTTTT
TRBV7-9	NA	16	TRBJ1-2	NA	CASSLYRQLTNYGYTF	TGTGCCAGCAGCTTATACAGACAGCTGACTAACTATGGCTACACCTTC
TRBV5-1	TRBD1	14	TRBJ1-2	NA	CASSPDPRQGSYTF	TGCGCCAGCAGCCCGGACCCGAGACAGGGGAGCTACACCTTC
TRBV5-8	NA	15	TRBJ1-4	NA	CASSLGQGSNEKLFF	TGTGCCAGCAGCTTGGGGCAGGGAAGTAATGAAAAACTGTTTTTT